These 26 T cell receptor beta chains originate from one sample sequenced in a study of blood T cells in healthy people across ages. Next came a second PCR, run for about 6 to 11 cycles, which used a sample-barcoded 5' primer along with a J-beta primer mix. From the 5' RACE reads, TCRdb called clonotypes with MiXCR, one entry per CDR3 protein. The sample contains about 1.5 million distinct CDR3 sequences, roughly 40% of which appear only once. Material for sequencing was blood. These receptor sequences come from a woman under 30 in good health.

The chain recombines TRBV7-9 with TRBJ2-3, with 12 nucleotides matching TRBD1. Per the germline V gene, CDR1 is SEHNR and CDR2 is FQNEAQ (reference sequence). J lost 4 bases, V lost 1 base, and 3 bases had no gene match. The CDR3 runs to 16 residues. CDR3 loop: CASSLGWDRGPDTQYF. The CDR3 DNA is TGTGCCAGCAGCTTAGGATGGGACAGGGGGCCAGATACGCAGTATTTT.

A note on this clonotype: One end of the junction varies from germline; a read error may be responsible. This sequence joins TRBV6-6 and TRBJ2-6; D is ambiguous. From germline, CDR1 is MNHNY and CDR2 SVGAGI (reference sequence). The CDR3 has 12 residues. The CDR3 DNA follows: TGTGCCAGCAGTTACAGGGCCAACGCCCTGACTTTC. Residues: CASSYRANALTF.

The chain couples TRBV14 to TRBJ1-2, with no clear D. This CDR3 is built from 13 residues. Germline V gives CDR1 SGHDN, CDR2 FVKESK. V shed 1 base and J shed 3 bases, with 6 bases lying between them. The CDR3 DNA follows: TGTGCCAGCAGCCAAGCGCCGGACTATGGCTACACCTTC. Amino acids: CASSQAPDYGYTF.

V gene TRBV27 combines with J gene TRBJ1-2; a weak D match, TRBD1 (6 bases). This CDR3 contains 13 residues. Germline V gene sequence: CDR1 MNHEY, CDR2 SMNVEV (reference sequence). Trimming removed 3 bases from V and 8 bases from J, with 13 bases in between. CDR3 sequence (DNA): TGTGCCAGCAGTTTTTCAGGGGAGGACGGCTACACCTTC. Residues: CASSFSGEDGYTF.

The chain uses TRBV6-6 and TRBJ2-7; TRBD1 is a possible D gene (6 bases). Germline V gene data show CDR1 as MNHNY and CDR2 as SVGAGI (reference sequence). This CDR3 has 17 amino acids. Trimming shortened V by 0 bases and J by 2 bases, and 17 bases separated the two germline ends. CDR3 nucleotides: TGTGCCAGCAGTTACTCGACGAGGTTGGACAGAGCCTACGAGCAGTACTTC. Protein product: CASSYSTRLDRAYEQYF.

This sequence joins TRBV4-1 and TRBJ2-3; TRBD2 aligns across 8 bases. The CDR3 spans 17 residues. The V gene's germline CDR1 is MGHRA and CDR2 YSYEKL. After removal of 0 bases from V and 1 base from J, the junction contained 6 bases not matched to a gene. The CDR3 spells CASSQDREAGGTDTQYF. In DNA, the CDR3 is TGCGCCAGCAGCCAAGATCGGGAAGCGGGGGGCACAGATACGCAGTATTTT.

This clonotype occurred a few times. DNA for the CDR3: TGTGCCAGCAGGACTAGGGGGCGAGATACGCAGTATTTT. This encodes CASRTRGRDTQYF. The V call is TRBV12-3 or TRBV12-4, the J call TRBJ2-3; tentatively, D is TRBD1 (7 bases). The CDR3 consists of 13 residues. The ends were cut back, 6 bases at V and 5 bases at J, with 12 bases in the middle.

The chain combines TRBV11-2 with TRBJ2-5; D gene unclear. The CDR3 contains 11 residues. Trimming removed 2 bases from V and 11 bases from J, with 9 bases in between. In germline, CDR1 is SGHAT, CDR2 FQNNGV. CDR3 region: CASSLYAQQYF. CDR3 nucleotides: TGTGCCAGCAGCTTATATGCCCAGCAGTACTTC.

CDR3 loop: CAISTSSTNYGYTF. In DNA form, the CDR3 reads TGTGCCATCAGTACCAGCTCCACTAACTATGGCTACACCTTC. This chain joins TRBV10-3 and TRBJ1-2; D is unclear. The CDR3 covers 14 residues. V was shortened by 5 bases and J by 0 bases, with 10 bases between the two germline ends. Germline loops: CDR1 ENHRY, CDR2 SYGVKD.

The rearrangement joins TRBV27 to TRBJ2-1; possible D gene TRBD2, 6 bases. Germline V lookup: CDR1 MNHEY, CDR2 SMNVEV (reference sequence). V shed 6 bases and J shed 6 bases, with 15 bases lying between them. CDR3 length equals 14 residues. The CDR3 DNA follows: TGTGCCAGCAGCTGGGACTTCAACCTCAATGAGCAGTTCTTC. It yields the protein CASSWDFNLNEQFF.

The rearrangement joins TRBV12-3 or TRBV12-4 to TRBJ2-4; TRBD1 agrees at 9 bases. The end of the DNA is better explained by TRBJ2-7, so the J call may be wrong. CDR3 size: 15 residues. The chain's CDR3 is CASSLGDRDADEQYF. The DNA of the CDR3 is TGTGCCAGCAGTTTAGGGGACAGGGACGCAGACGAGCAGTACTTC.

The rearrangement uses TRBV12-3 or TRBV12-4 and TRBJ2-3; TRBD1 might be the D (7 bases). CDR3 length: 15 residues. Trimming left V 2 bases short and J 4 bases short, with 13 bases between. CDR3 coding DNA: TGTGCCAGCAGTTTAATGGCAGGGGGGTCAGATACGCAGTATTTT. Its translation: CASSLMAGGSDTQYF.

The chain uses TRBV6-5 and TRBJ1-5, with 8 positions matching TRBD1. The CDR3 is 14 residues long. Germline V lookup: CDR1 MNHEY, CDR2 SVGAGI. J lost 6 bases, V lost 2 bases, and 3 bases had no gene match. The CDR3 coding sequence is TGTGCCAGCAGTTACCGGACAGGGAGTCAGCCCCAGCATTTT. Translating gives CASSYRTGSQPQHF.

Notes on this clonotype: The junction shows a germline mismatch at one end, possibly a read error. The rearrangement links TRBV2 to TRBJ1-6; a weak D match, TRBD1 (6 bases). The CDR3 totals 13 residues. Germline CDR1 and CDR2: SNHLY and FYNNEI. The CDR3 DNA sequence: TGTGCCGGCAGCACAGGGCCCAATTCACCCCTCCACTTT. Protein product: CAGSTGPNSPLHF. The whole variable domain, filled in from reference TRBV2 and TRBJ1-6, reads EPEVTQTPSHQVTQMGQEVILRCVPISNHLYFYWYRQILGQKVEFLVSFYNNEISEKSEIFDDQFSVERPDGSNFTLKIRSTKLEDSAMYFCAGSTGPNSPLHFGNGTRLTVT.

This rearrangement joins TRBV5-1 to TRBJ1-5; D is perhaps TRBD1 (6 bases). Trimming took off 0 bases at V and 3 bases at J, with 10 bases between the two ends. Germline CDR1 is SGHRS and CDR2 is YFSETQ. CDR3 size: 15 residues. The CDR3 DNA reads TGCGCCAGCAGCTTGGGGGGGCAGCCCAATCAGCCCCAGCATTTT. Protein product: CASSLGGQPNQPQHF.

This clonotype came up many times. The chain uses TRBV29-1 and TRBJ2-3; no reliable D call. This CDR3 is built from 11 residues. Germline V gene sequence: CDR1 SQVTM, CDR2 ANQGSEA. The ends were cut back, 4 bases at V and 6 bases at J, with 8 bases in the middle. CDR3 coding DNA: TGCAGCGTTGCAATAAGGGATACGCAGTATTTT. Translation: CSVAIRDTQYF.

This clonotype has only one observation. The V gene is TRBV10-1, the J gene TRBJ2-3; 11 bases match TRBD2. The V gene end was trimmed by 0 bases and the J gene end by 3 bases; junction bases not matched to a gene: 2. The CDR3 contains 16 residues. CDR1 WNHNN and CDR2 SYGVQD come from the germline V gene (reference sequence). CDR3 DNA: TGCGCCAGCAGTGAGTCCCTAGCGGGGGGTACAGATACGCAGTATTTT. It specifies CASSESLAGGTDTQYF.

This clonotype was counted between two and nine times. The chain uses TRBV25-1 and TRBJ2-7, with TRBD2 matching over 10 bases. The better agreement between TRBJ2-5 and the DNA end casts doubt on the J call. The germline V gene has CDR1 MGHDK and CDR2 SYGVNS. The CDR3 length is 20 residues. In DNA form, the CDR3 reads TGTGCCAGCAGTGGCGTAGAAGGACTAGCGGATGGGGATTCCAGGGAGACCCAGTACTTC. Protein: CASSGVEGLADGDSRETQYF.

Comments on this clonotype: This sequence may be a read error, since a much larger clone differs from it by one base. This sequence joins TRBV7-2 and TRBJ2-1, with a tentative D call TRBD1 (6 bases). The CDR3 loop spans 13 amino acids. CDR1 SGHTA and CDR2 FQGNSA come from the germline V gene. Trimming took 4 bases from V and 2 from J, leaving 6 bases between them. CDR3 in DNA: TGTGCCAGCAGCTCAGGGGCCTACAATGAGCAGTTCTTC. Amino acid sequence: CASSSGAYNEQFF. Using reference TRBV7-2 and TRBJ2-1 for the parts outside the CDR3, the full variable domain is GAGVSQSPSNKVTEKGKDVELRCDPISGHTALYWYRQSLGQGLEFLIYFQGNSAPDKSGLPSDRFSAERTGGSVSTLTIQRTQQEDSAVYLCASSSGAYNEQFFGPGTRLTVL.

The genes are TRBV5-1 and TRBJ1-1, with TRBD1 as a possible D gene (5 bases). The ends were cut back, 5 bases at V and 0 bases at J, with 20 bases in the middle. Germline values: CDR1 SGHRS, CDR2 YFSETQ. The CDR3 is 17 amino acids. The CDR3 sequence is CASRQRTSGHVNTEAFF. As DNA, the CDR3 is TGCGCCAGCAGACAGAGAACATCCGGACACGTGAACACTGAAGCTTTCTTT.

This clonotype showed up just a few times. The chain employs TRBV12-3 or TRBV12-4 and TRBJ2-7, with D perhaps TRBD1 (5 bases). Gene TRBJ2-4 matches the end of the DNA better, so the J call may be wrong. This CDR3 contains 15 residues. The CDR3 sequence: CASSLVGAAKNIQYF. The CDR3 DNA sequence: TGTGCCAGCAGTTTAGTAGGGGCAGCTAAAAACATTCAGTACTTC.

This clonotype is a singleton in its sample. The CDR3 sequence is CASSFFGLLRLIDQPQHF. The CDR3 DNA reads TGTGCCAGCAGTTTCTTTGGGCTCCTGAGGTTGATCGATCAGCCCCAGCATTTT. The gene calls are TRBV28 and TRBJ1-5, with D uncertain. V was trimmed by 3 bases and J by 5 bases, leaving 23 bases between them. Germline V CDR1 and CDR2: MDHEN, SYDVKM. CDR3 length: 18 amino acids.

The chain has TRBV6-5 and TRBJ2-7; 9 nucleotides agree with TRBD2. Germline lookup yields CDR1 MNHEY and CDR2 SVGAGI. The CDR3 has 14 amino acids. V lost 8 bases to trimming and J lost 6 bases; unmatched junction nucleotides: 11. CDR3 nucleotides: TGTGCCAGCTTGGGGCTAGCGGGGTCCGCCGAGCAGTACTTC. Encoded protein: CASLGLAGSAEQYF.

J is TRBJ2-1 and V is TRBV20-1, with TRBD2 identical over 10 bases. This CDR3 is 13 amino acids long. Looked up from germline, CDR1 is DFQATT and CDR2 is SNEGSKA (reference sequence). The trim removed 5 bases at V and 7 bases at J, leaving 5 bases unmatched. The CDR3 here is CSAPLAGANEQFF. CDR3 DNA: TGCAGTGCTCCCCTAGCGGGAGCTAATGAGCAGTTCTTC.

The rearrangement links TRBV10-1 to TRBJ2-5; a possible D gene is TRBD1 (6 bases). The J call may be mistaken, given a closer DNA end match to TRBJ2-7. This CDR3 is built from 13 residues. The germline V gene has CDR1 WNHNN and CDR2 SYGVQD (reference sequence). CDR3 nucleotides: TGCGCCAGCGGTAAAGGACAGTCCTACGAGCAGTACTTC. Translating gives CASGKGQSYEQYF.

CDR3 sequence: CSARVGRIYTEAFF. The DNA of the CDR3 is TGCAGTGCCCGAGTCGGACGGATCTACACTGAAGCTTTCTTT. The rearrangement joins TRBV20-1 to TRBJ1-1; D call uncertain. The CDR3 totals 14 residues. Germline CDR1 reads DFQATT; CDR2 reads SNEGSKA (reference sequence). Trimming pared 6 bases from V and 3 bases from J, leaving 17 bases between.